The TCR beta chain described here comes from a study of shared clonotypes between healthy human individuals. Study-wide context: Donor composition was a couple of women and three men, aged 18 to 49. The study's findings and limits: The represented genetic and exposure-history diversity was limited by the small number of donors.

On this clone itself: What it binds is not known. Additional DNA sequences in this sample encode the identical CDR3.

A split of CD4+ cells into CD45RA+ naive and CD45RA-negative memory subsets was performed. The CDR3 is 17 residues long. The germline V gene has CDR1 SGHRS and CDR2 YFSETQ. After removal of 0 bases from V and 2 bases from J, the junction contained 6 bases not matched to a gene. Sequencing used immunoSEQ multiplex PCR; TCRdb keeps in-frame clones, though not all of them. The table shows more than 2,000,000 clones, with just over 90% occurring only once. Sequencing used naive CD4+ T cells from PBMCs. Documented subset: CD45RA+ positively selected. The sequence was collected from a man between 18 and 29 years old in good health. Some clones in this sample may be carry-over from other donors' samples. This chain joins TRBV5-1 and TRBJ2-3; 10 nucleotides match TRBD2. In DNA, the CDR3 is TGCGCCAGCAGCTTGGCCGGGCTAGCGGGAGTCACAGATACGCAGTATTTT. It is translated as CASSLAGLAGVTDTQYF.